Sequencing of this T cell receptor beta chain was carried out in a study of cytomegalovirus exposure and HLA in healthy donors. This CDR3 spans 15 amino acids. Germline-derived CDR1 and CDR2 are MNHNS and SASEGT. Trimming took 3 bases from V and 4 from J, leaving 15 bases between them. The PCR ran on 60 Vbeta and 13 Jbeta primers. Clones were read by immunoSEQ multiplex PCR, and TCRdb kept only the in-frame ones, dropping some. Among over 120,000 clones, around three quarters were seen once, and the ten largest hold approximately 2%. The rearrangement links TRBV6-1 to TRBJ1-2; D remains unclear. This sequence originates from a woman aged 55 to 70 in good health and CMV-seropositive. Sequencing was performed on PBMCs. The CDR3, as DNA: TGTGCCAGCAGTGATCAGGCACTGGTTGTCTATGGCTACACCTTC. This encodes CASSDQALVVYGYTF.